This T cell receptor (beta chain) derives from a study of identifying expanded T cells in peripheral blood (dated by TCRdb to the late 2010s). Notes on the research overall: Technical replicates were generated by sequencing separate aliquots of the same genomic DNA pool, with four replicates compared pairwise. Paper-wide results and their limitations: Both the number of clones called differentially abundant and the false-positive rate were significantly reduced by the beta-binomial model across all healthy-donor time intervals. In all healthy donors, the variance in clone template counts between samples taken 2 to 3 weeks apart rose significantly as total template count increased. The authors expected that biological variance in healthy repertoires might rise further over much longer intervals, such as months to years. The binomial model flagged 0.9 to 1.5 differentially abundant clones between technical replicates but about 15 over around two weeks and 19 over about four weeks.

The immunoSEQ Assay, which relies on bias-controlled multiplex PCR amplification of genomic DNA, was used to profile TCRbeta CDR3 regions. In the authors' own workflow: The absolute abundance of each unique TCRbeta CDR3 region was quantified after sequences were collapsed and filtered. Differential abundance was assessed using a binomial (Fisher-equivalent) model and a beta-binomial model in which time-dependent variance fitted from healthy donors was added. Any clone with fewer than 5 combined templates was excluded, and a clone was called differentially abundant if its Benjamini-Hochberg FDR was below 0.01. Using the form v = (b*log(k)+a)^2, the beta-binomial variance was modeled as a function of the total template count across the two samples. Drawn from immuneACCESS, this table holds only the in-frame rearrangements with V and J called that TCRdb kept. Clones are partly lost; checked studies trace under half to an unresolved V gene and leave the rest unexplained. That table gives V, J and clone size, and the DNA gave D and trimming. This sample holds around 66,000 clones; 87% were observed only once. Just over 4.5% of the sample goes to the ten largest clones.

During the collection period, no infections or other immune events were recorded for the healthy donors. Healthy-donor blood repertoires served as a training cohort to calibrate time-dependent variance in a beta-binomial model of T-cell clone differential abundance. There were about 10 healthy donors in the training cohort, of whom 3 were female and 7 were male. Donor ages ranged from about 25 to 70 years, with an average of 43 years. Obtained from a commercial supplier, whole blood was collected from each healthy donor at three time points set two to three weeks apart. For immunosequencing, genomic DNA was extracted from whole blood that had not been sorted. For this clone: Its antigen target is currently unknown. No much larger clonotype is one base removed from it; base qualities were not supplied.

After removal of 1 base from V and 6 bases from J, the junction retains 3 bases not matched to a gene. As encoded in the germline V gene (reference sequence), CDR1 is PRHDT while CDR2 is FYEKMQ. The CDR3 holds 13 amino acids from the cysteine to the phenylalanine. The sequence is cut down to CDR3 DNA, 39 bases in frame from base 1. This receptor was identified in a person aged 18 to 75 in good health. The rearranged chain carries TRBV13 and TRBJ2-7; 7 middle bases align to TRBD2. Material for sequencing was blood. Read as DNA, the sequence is TGTGCCAGCAGCTTAGCAGGGAGGGGCGAGCAGTACTTC. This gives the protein CASSLAGRGEQYF.